A single sample gave rise to the 10 T cell receptor beta chains below, sequenced in a study of T-cell reconstitution after alpha-beta-depleted transplantation in children. The TCRbeta library was prepared with unique molecular identifiers. One entry per CDR3 protein, called by TCRdb with MiXCR from the PCR reads. The data show 98,000 or so distinct CDR3 sequences, with 20% to 30% seen just once and about 22% held by the top ten. The material was PBMCs, obtained before TCRalphabeta/CD19-depleted stem cell transplant. These receptors all stem from a boy aged 2 to 10 with acute lymphoblastic leukemia, due to receive a stem cell transplant.

Ten or more counts support this clonotype. The J gene is TRBJ2-4, the V gene TRBV18; D uncertain. This CDR3 is 15 amino acids long. From germline, CDR1 is KGHSH and CDR2 LQKENI. V was trimmed by 3 bases and J by 0 bases, leaving 9 bases between them. CDR3 nucleotide sequence: TGTGCCAGCTCACCGGTCGCGCTAGCCAAAAACATTCAGTACTTC. Translation: CASSPVALAKNIQYF.

This chain joins TRBV11-2 and TRBJ2-3, with D perhaps assigned TRBD1 or TRBD2 (5 bases each). V shed 3 bases and J shed 8 bases, with 12 bases lying between them. Germline V gene lookup returns CDR1 SGHAT and CDR2 FQNNGV. The CDR3 spans 13 residues. The CDR3 sequence is CASSLGTGGTQYF. The CDR3 DNA reads as TGTGCCAGCAGCTTGGGAACTGGGGGTACGCAGTATTTT.

CDR3 in amino acids: CASKASTTETQYF. DNA of the CDR3: TGCGCCAGCAAGGCTAGCACCACAGAGACCCAGTACTTC. The chain uses TRBV5-1 and TRBJ2-5; TRBD2 might be the D (5 bases). The V and J ends lost 6 bases and 4 bases respectively, with 13 bases between them. The CDR3 covers 13 residues. Germline values: CDR1 SGHRS, CDR2 YFSETQ. Filled out from reference TRBV5-1 and TRBJ2-5, the complete variable domain reads KAGVTQTPRYLIKTRGQQVTLSCSPISGHRSVSWYQQTPGQGLQFLFEYFSETQRNKGNFPGRFSGRQFSNSRSEMNVSTLELGDSALYLCASKASTTETQYFGPGTRLLVL.

The chain joins TRBV20-1 to TRBJ2-7, with D possibly matching TRBD2 (5 bases). Between the trimmed V and J ends, which lost 3 bases and 4 bases, there was a span of 13 bases. The CDR3 is 13 residues long. Germline V gene data show CDR1 as DFQATT and CDR2 as SNEGSKA (reference sequence). CDR3 in amino acids: CSAREAEPYEQYF. DNA for the CDR3: TGCAGTGCTAGGGAAGCGGAACCATACGAGCAGTACTTC.

The rearrangement uses TRBV6-2 or TRBV6-3 and TRBJ2-1; D remains ambiguous. CDR3 size: 15 residues. Germline V CDR1 and CDR2: MNHEY, SVGEGT. Trimming left V 6 bases short and J 6 bases short, with 18 bases between. The CDR3 loop reads CASRTGGLPSNEQFF. The DNA for the CDR3 is TGTGCCAGCAGGACGGGTGGGCTACCTTCCAATGAGCAGTTCTTC.

The rearrangement joins TRBV10-3 to TRBJ2-3; D is possibly TRBD2 (6 bases). CDR3 size: 15 residues. V shed 3 bases and J shed 8 bases, with 18 bases lying between them. Per the germline V gene, CDR1 is ENHRY and CDR2 is SYGVKD. The CDR3 region has the DNA TGTGCCATCAGTGACCCAGCGGAGGGGCGGGGTACGCAGTATTTT. It yields the protein CAISDPAEGRGTQYF.

This clonotype turned up a few times. The chain uses TRBV6-2 or TRBV6-3 and TRBJ2-3; TRBD2 matches 10 bases. CDR3 size: 15 residues. J gave up 2 bases and V 7 bases, and 6 bases lay outside the gene matches. The germline CDR1 and CDR2 sequences are MNHEY and SVGEGT. The CDR3 here is CASTRTSGYTDTQYF. The CDR3 DNA is TGTGCCAGCACCCGGACTAGCGGTTACACAGATACGCAGTATTTT.

The V and J genes are TRBV27 and TRBJ2-3, with TRBD2 matching 9 bases. The CDR3 spans 15 residues. After removal of 6 bases from V and 5 bases from J, the junction contained 9 bases not matched to a gene. CDR1 and CDR2 from the germline V gene are MNHEY and SMNVEV (reference sequence). The CDR3 DNA reads as TGTGCCAGCAGGGGACTAGCATACGTTGGAGATACGCAGTATTTT. It specifies CASRGLAYVGDTQYF.

This clonotype has just a few counts. The J gene is TRBJ2-5, the V gene TRBV6-2 or TRBV6-3; the D gene could be TRBD1 or TRBD2 (5 bases each). This CDR3 is built from 13 residues. CDR1 and CDR2 from the germline V gene are MNHEY and SVGEGT. Trimming took off 5 bases at V and 2 bases at J, with 9 bases between the two ends. Here the CDR3 reads CASSGTRQETQYF. The CDR3 DNA is TGTGCCAGCAGTGGGACGCGGCAAGAGACCCAGTACTTC.

This clonotype has only a few counts. The chain recombines TRBV9 with TRBJ2-3; D perhaps matches TRBD1 (5 bases). The CDR3 length is 15 residues. Trimming left V 0 bases short and J 6 bases short, with 14 bases between. Germline V gene data show CDR1 as SGDLS and CDR2 as YYNGEE. CDR3 sequence (DNA): TGTGCCAGCAGCGTAGGGGGCCCCCAGGGCGATACGCAGTATTTT. It is translated as CASSVGGPQGDTQYF.